This T cell receptor beta chain was sequenced in a study of blood T cell repertoires in COVID-19. Assay used: immunoSEQ multiplex PCR; TCRdb lists only in-frame clones, some missing. This sample has 270,000 or so clones, with approximately 89% found just once. CDR3 length equals 16 residues. Germline CDR1 is SEHNR and CDR2 is FQNEAQ (reference sequence). The V segment lost 1 base and the J segment 3 bases; nucleotides outside the gene matches: 5. The rearrangement links TRBV7-9 to TRBJ1-2; 10 bases agree with TRBD1. The receptor was derived from a woman aged 18-30 years who had recovered from COVID-19. The sequenced sample was PBMCs or T cells enriched from blood (not recorded which). DNA for the CDR3: TGTGCCAGCAGCTTAGGGGGGACAGGGGCGTACTATGGCTACACCTTC. It translates to CASSLGGTGAYYGYTF.